The 25 T cell receptor beta chains below all came from one sample that was sequenced in a study of PD-L1 blockade in urothelial cancer. Only in-frame clones appear in the TCRdb table, and some are missing; sequencing was by immunoSEQ multiplex PCR. The sample holds 40,000 to 55,000 clones; 91% are singletons and the top ten take about 7.9%. Time point noted: peripheral blood 6 weeks after treatment start. This specimen was PBMCs, taken around atezolizumab (anti-PD-L1) treatment. Every receptor here comes from a man between 70 and 80 years old with urothelial cancer.

CDR3 DNA sequence: TGTGCCAGCAGCCAAAAACCTCGGATAGCGGTCCTAGCCAAAAACATTCAGTACTTC. Protein sequence: CASSQKPRIAVLAKNIQYF. The chain has TRBV21-1 and TRBJ2-4; the tabulated D call, TRBD2, remains unverified against the DNA. TRBV21-1 is listed as a pseudogene. The CDR3 is made up of 19 amino acids.

V usage is TRBV5-4 and J usage is TRBJ2-3; 8 bases are shared with TRBD2. Germline CDR1 is SGHNT and CDR2 is YYREEE (reference sequence). The junction had 5 bases not matched to a gene; V was cut back by 0 bases and J by 5 bases. The CDR3 is 15 amino acids. CDR3 sequence: CASSLELAVRDTQYF. The CDR3 coding sequence is TGTGCCAGCAGCTTGGAACTAGCGGTCCGAGATACGCAGTATTTT.

The V and J genes are TRBV21-1 and TRBJ2-5; the listed D gene, TRBD1, was not tested against the DNA. TRBV21-1 is given as a pseudogene. CDR3 length equals 16 residues. In DNA form, the CDR3 reads TGTGCCAGCAGCAAACGGGACAGGGGTGGGCAAGAGACCCAGTACTTC. It codes for CASSKRDRGGQETQYF.

The chain joins TRBV18 to TRBJ1-1; D call uncertain. Germline V CDR1 and CDR2: KGHSH, LQKENI. The V end lost 1 base, the J end lost 9 bases, and 12 bases lay between the germline ends. The CDR3 runs 13 residues. This chain's CDR3 is CASSPQRELKAFF. The CDR3 DNA sequence: TGTGCCAGCTCACCACAGAGAGAACTGAAAGCTTTCTTT.

The gene calls are TRBV19 and TRBJ1-5, with 7 bases identical to TRBD1. The CDR3 runs 16 residues. The V and J ends lost 9 bases and 2 bases, in that order; junction bases with no gene match: 13. The V gene's germline CDR1 is LNHDA and CDR2 SQIVND (reference sequence). The CDR3 DNA sequence: TGTGCCAGCACTACCGGCCACAGGGGCGGCAATCAGCCCCAGCATTTT. It codes for CASTTGHRGGNQPQHF.

This clone occurred once. Compared with germline, one end of the junction differs, possibly owing to a read error. V is TRBV6-5 and J is TRBJ1-5; perhaps TRBD1 as D (6 bases). The CDR3 covers 16 residues. Germline V gene lookup returns CDR1 MNHEY and CDR2 SVGAGI. The CDR3 spells CASTYEQGIEGQPQHF. CDR3 DNA sequence: TGTGCCAGCACTTACGAACAGGGTATAGAAGGGCAGCCCCAGCATTTT.

The V and J genes are TRBV5-6 and TRBJ1-2, with TRBD1 identical over 9 bases. This CDR3 contains 16 residues. Germline V gene data show CDR1 as SGHDT and CDR2 as YYEEEE. Trimming took 3 bases from V and 4 from J; bases not matched to a gene: 10. The CDR3, as DNA: TGTGCCAGCAGCTCTACTGGGACAGGGCACCTCTATGGCTACACCTTC. Its protein product is CASSSTGTGHLYGYTF.

This chain joins TRBV18 and TRBJ2-1; 13 bases are a match to TRBD2. Germline lookup yields CDR1 KGHSH and CDR2 LQKENI. Unmatched junction bases numbered 1, after V lost 4 bases and J lost 7 bases. The CDR3 sequence is 14 residues long. The CDR3 sequence: CASSQGLAGNEQFF. In DNA form, the CDR3 reads TGTGCCAGCTCACAGGGACTAGCGGGGAATGAGCAGTTCTTC.

The chain is built from TRBV11-2 and TRBJ2-3; the D gene is possibly TRBD1 (5 bases). Trimming cost V 5 bases and J 7 bases, with 25 bases left between them. CDR3 length equals 17 residues. The germline gives CDR1 SGHAT, CDR2 FQNNGV. CDR3 nucleotide sequence: TGTGCCAGCAGCCCATTATGGGGCTACCAAACGGGTAATACGCAGTATTTT. Protein: CASSPLWGYQTGNTQYF.

J is TRBJ2-7 and V is TRBV2; 8 bases map to TRBD2. Germline V gene sequence: CDR1 SNHLY, CDR2 FYNNEI. Germline trimming cut 6 bases from V and 0 bases from J; bases unmatched to any gene: 10. There are 16 residues in the CDR3. CDR3 nucleotides: TGTGCCAGCAGGGGACGGACTAGCCTGAGCTCCTACGAGCAGTACTTC. Protein product: CASRGRTSLSSYEQYF.

The chain links TRBV5-1 to TRBJ2-1; D possibly corresponds to TRBD2 (6 bases). The CDR3 totals 16 residues. Trimming left V 2 bases short and J 0 bases short, with 12 bases between. Per germline, CDR1 SGHRS and CDR2 YFSETQ. The CDR3 DNA sequence: TGCGCCAGCAGCTTCGGAGGGTTTAGCTCCTACAATGAGCAGTTCTTC. Translated: CASSFGGFSSYNEQFF.

The chain joins TRBV9 to TRBJ2-1; the match to TRBD2 covers 8 bases. J lost 3 bases, V lost 0 bases, and 2 bases had no gene match. Germline CDR1 SGDLS, CDR2 YYNGEE. This CDR3 is built from 15 residues. The CDR3 region is CASSVASGFYNEQFF. The CDR3 DNA follows: TGTGCCAGCAGCGTAGCTAGCGGGTTCTACAATGAGCAGTTCTTC. Together with reference TRBV9 and TRBJ2-1, the CDR3 gives the full variable domain: DSGVTQTPKHLITATGQRVTLRCSPRSGDLSVYWYQQSLDQGLQFLIQYYNGEERAKGNILERFSAQQFPDLHSELNLSSLELGDSALYFCASSVASGFYNEQFFGPGTRLTVL.

The chain carries TRBV14 and TRBJ2-5; a possible D gene is TRBD2 (6 bases). This CDR3 region has 16 residues. V was shortened by 1 base and J by 2 bases, with 14 bases between the two germline ends. CDR1 and CDR2 from the germline V gene are SGHDN and FVKESK. The CDR3: CASSQVAAGTQETQYF. DNA of the CDR3: TGTGCCAGCAGCCAAGTTGCAGCGGGCACTCAAGAGACCCAGTACTTC.

The chain is built from TRBV5-6 and TRBJ2-7, with D unclear. This CDR3 has 13 amino acids. V gave up 2 bases and J gave up 0 bases, with 6 bases separating them. Germline loops: CDR1 SGHDT, CDR2 YYEEEE. The CDR3 spells CASSLQNSYEQYF. In nucleotides, the CDR3 is TGTGCCAGCAGCTTACAGAACTCCTACGAGCAGTACTTC.

This chain links TRBV5-6 with TRBJ2-7; D not resolved. Germline values: CDR1 SGHDT, CDR2 YYEEEE. The CDR3 has 14 amino acids. Trimming cost V 0 bases and J 9 bases, with 16 bases left between them. In nucleotides, the CDR3 is TGTGCCAGCAGCTTGGCGGAGTTTAGGCTGTGGCAGTACTTC. Translating gives CASSLAEFRLWQYF. Drawing the rest from reference TRBV5-6 and TRBJ2-7, the complete variable domain is DAGVTQSPTHLIKTRGQQVTLRCSPKSGHDTVSWYQQALGQGPQFIFQYYEEEERQRGNFPDRFSGHQFPNYSSELNVNALLLGDSALYLCASSLAEFRLWQYFGPGTRLTVT.

The V gene is TRBV29-1, the J gene TRBJ2-4; 10 bases match TRBD1. V lost 6 bases and J lost 8; bases outside the gene matches: 7. The germline gives CDR1 SQVTM, CDR2 ANQGSEA. This CDR3 has 13 residues. In nucleotides, the CDR3 is TGCAGCGTGGCTAGACAGGGGGCGTACATTCAGTACTTC. Translation: CSVARQGAYIQYF.

Written as DNA, the CDR3 is TGTGCCAGCAGCTTAGAAAGGACTGGGAATGAGCAGTTCTTC. It translates to CASSLERTGNEQFF. V and J are TRBV11-2 and TRBJ2-1; weak D call: TRBD2 (5 bases). The CDR3 is made up of 14 amino acids. Germline lookup yields CDR1 SGHAT and CDR2 FQNNGV. V lost 0 bases and J 7 bases, leaving 10 bases between the germline ends.

CDR3 bases: TGTGCCAGCAGTTTTTCCGATATAGCGGGAGTGGGGGACAATGAGCAGTTCTTC. It translates to CASSFSDIAGVGDNEQFF. This sequence joins TRBV27 and TRBJ2-1; 9 nucleotides align to TRBD2. The CDR3 is 18 residues long. Germline V gene lookup returns CDR1 MNHEY and CDR2 SMNVEV (reference sequence). The ends lost 3 bases at V and 5 bases at J; junction bases unmatched: 14.

V gene TRBV5-1 combines with J gene TRBJ2-7; 13 nucleotides align to TRBD2. The CDR3 length is 16 residues. V lost 4 bases to trimming and J lost 2 bases; unmatched junction nucleotides: 6. Germline-derived CDR1 and CDR2 are SGHRS and YFSETQ. CDR3 sequence reads: CASSVRTSGSTYEQYF. CDR3 DNA sequence: TGCGCCAGCAGCGTTCGGACTAGCGGGAGCACCTACGAGCAGTACTTC.

This clone was counted once. The rearrangement links TRBV6-1 to TRBJ2-7; the match to TRBD2 covers 7 bases. Germline CDR1 MNHNS, CDR2 SASEGT. The CDR3 is 11 amino acids. V shed 3 bases, J shed 12 bases, and the junction held 5 bases outside the gene matches. CDR3 region: CASSELGEGYF. For the CDR3, the DNA is TGTGCCAGCAGTGAGTTGGGGGAGGGGTACTTC.

The J gene is TRBJ1-2, the V gene TRBV28; tentative D call: TRBD1 (5 bases). The CDR3 is 13 residues long. Germline loops: CDR1 MDHEN, CDR2 SYDVKM. The germline V and J ends were trimmed by 5 bases and 8 bases, with 15 bases remaining between them. The CDR3 DNA follows: TGTGCCAGCAGTCGACAGTTATGGAAAGGCTACACCTTC. It is translated as CASSRQLWKGYTF.

The chain carries TRBV4-1 and TRBJ2-7, with D possibly matching TRBD2 (6 bases). Germline CDR1 MGHRA, CDR2 YSYEKL. The CDR3 runs to 15 residues. Deletions cut 1 base from V and 2 bases from J, with 12 bases between. Here the CDR3 reads CASSQVEGGPYEQYF. For the CDR3, the DNA is TGCGCCAGCAGCCAAGTGGAGGGAGGCCCCTACGAGCAGTACTTC.

J is TRBJ1-1 and V is TRBV5-1, with D possibly matching TRBD1 (5 bases). Deletions cut 4 bases from V and 3 bases from J, with 16 bases between. Per germline, CDR1 SGHRS and CDR2 YFSETQ. The CDR3 consists of 15 residues. CDR3 loop: CASSTDRGMDTEAFF. The CDR3 DNA reads as TGCGCCAGCAGCACGGATAGGGGTATGGACACTGAAGCTTTCTTT.

The chain employs TRBV2 and TRBJ1-4; D perhaps matches TRBD1 (6 bases). Germline V gene sequence: CDR1 SNHLY, CDR2 FYNNEI. Trimming took off 2 bases at V and 7 bases at J, with 11 bases between the two ends. CDR3 size: 14 residues. CDR3 in DNA: TGTGCCAGCAGTGAAAGGGGGTTACCTGAAAAACTGTTTTTT. Translated: CASSERGLPEKLFF.

V usage is TRBV23-1 and J usage is TRBJ1-1; D is possibly TRBD1 (5 bases). TRBV23-1 is flagged as an ORF with uncertain function. V was shortened by 0 bases and J by 0 bases, with 20 bases between the two germline ends. This CDR3 spans 19 amino acids. As DNA, the CDR3 is TGCGCCAGCAGTCAATCGATAGGGGCACGGAGACTGATGAACACTGAAGCTTTCTTT. Amino acids: CASSQSIGARRLMNTEAFF.